The source of this T cell receptor beta chain is a study of OX40 agonist ivuxolimab in advanced cancers. Germline V gene sequence: CDR1 ENHRY, CDR2 SYGVKD. V shed 4 bases, J shed 1 base, and the junction held 3 bases outside the gene matches. The CDR3 contains 14 residues. Measured with immunoSEQ multiplex PCR; TCRdb has only the in-frame clones, and not every one. Of about 74,000 clones listed, 75% to 85% are singletons. Sequences were derived from CD4+ or CD8+ T cells sorted from blood, sampled in a trial of the OX40 agonist ivuxolimab. This TCR was sampled from an adult with an advanced solid tumor such as melanoma, head and neck, liver or kidney cancer. This chain joins TRBV10-3 and TRBJ2-7; TRBD1 aligns across 8 bases. Here the CDR3 reads CAISVQGASYEQYF. The DNA of the CDR3 is TGTGCCATCAGTGTCCAGGGGGCGTCCTACGAGCAGTACTTC.